This TCR beta chain was sequenced in a study of CD8 T cells in ankylosing spondylitis. Notes on the study in general: Among TCR beta sequences, a motif of eight highly homologous variants appeared characteristic of ankylosing spondylitis blood.

This clonotype was observed many times. No antigen is known for it. With 5 bases removed from V and 0 bases from J, the gap between germline ends came to 9 bases. This CDR3 has 14 amino acids. Germline CDR1 is SGHRS and CDR2 is YFSETQ. Generation of TCR beta libraries employed quantitative 5'-RACE incorporating molecular barcodes. MiXCR was run by TCRdb on the 5' RACE reads, yielding one entry per CDR3 protein. The sample includes 150,000 to 200,000 distinct CDR3 sequences, around 13% of them seen just once. Material for sequencing was blood, either unsorted or a sorted T cell fraction (not recorded which). The chain uses TRBV5-1 and TRBJ2-1; D is undetermined. The origin of this receptor is a female donor with ankylosing spondylitis or in good health (not recorded which). The chain's CDR3 is CASRVAGSYNEQFF. CDR3 sequence (DNA): TGCGCCAGCAGGGTGGCAGGCTCCTACAATGAGCAGTTCTTC.